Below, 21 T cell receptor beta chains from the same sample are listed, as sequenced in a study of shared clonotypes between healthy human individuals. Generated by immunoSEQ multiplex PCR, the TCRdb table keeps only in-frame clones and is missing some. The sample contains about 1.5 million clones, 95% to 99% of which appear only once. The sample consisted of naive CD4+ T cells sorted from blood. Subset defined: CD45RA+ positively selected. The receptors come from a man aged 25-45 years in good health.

The CDR3 is CARSSGTLNTEAFF. Here the CDR3 DNA reads TGTGCCAGAAGCTCCGGGACACTGAACACTGAAGCTTTCTTT. The chain has TRBV5-3 and TRBJ1-1, with TRBD1 as a possible D gene (6 bases). TRBV5-3 is reported as an ORF; its role is uncertain. The CDR3 is 14 residues long. Trimming removed 3 bases from V and 0 bases from J, with 9 bases in between.

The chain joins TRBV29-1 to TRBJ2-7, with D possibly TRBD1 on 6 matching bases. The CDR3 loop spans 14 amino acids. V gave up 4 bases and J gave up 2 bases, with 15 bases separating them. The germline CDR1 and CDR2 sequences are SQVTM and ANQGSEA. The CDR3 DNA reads TGCAGCGTTGGGGGGCTGGGAGCCCCCTACGAGCAGTACTTC. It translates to CSVGGLGAPYEQYF.

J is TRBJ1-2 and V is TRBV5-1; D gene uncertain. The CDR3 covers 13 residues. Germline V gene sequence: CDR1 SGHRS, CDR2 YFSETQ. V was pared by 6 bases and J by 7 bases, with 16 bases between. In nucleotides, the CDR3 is TGCGCCAGCACGGGCCTCCGGGCGGGTGGCTACACCTTC. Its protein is CASTGLRAGGYTF.

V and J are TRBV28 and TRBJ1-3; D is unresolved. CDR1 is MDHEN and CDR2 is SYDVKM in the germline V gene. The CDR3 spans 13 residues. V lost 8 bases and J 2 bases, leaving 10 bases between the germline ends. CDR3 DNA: TGTGCCAGCCACGACCGAGCTGGAAACACCATATATTTT. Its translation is CASHDRAGNTIYF.

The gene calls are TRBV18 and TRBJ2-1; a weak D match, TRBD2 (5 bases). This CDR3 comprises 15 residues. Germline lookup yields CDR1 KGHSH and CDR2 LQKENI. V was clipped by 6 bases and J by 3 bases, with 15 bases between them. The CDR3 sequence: CASSPADLNYNEQFF. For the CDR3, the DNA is TGTGCCAGCTCTCCCGCGGACTTGAACTACAATGAGCAGTTCTTC.

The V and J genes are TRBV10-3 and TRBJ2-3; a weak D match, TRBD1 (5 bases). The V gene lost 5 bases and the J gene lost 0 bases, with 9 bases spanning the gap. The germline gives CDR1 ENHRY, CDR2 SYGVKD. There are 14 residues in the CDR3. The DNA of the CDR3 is TGTGCCATCAGTTCAGGGCGTAGCACAGATACGCAGTATTTT. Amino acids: CAISSGRSTDTQYF.

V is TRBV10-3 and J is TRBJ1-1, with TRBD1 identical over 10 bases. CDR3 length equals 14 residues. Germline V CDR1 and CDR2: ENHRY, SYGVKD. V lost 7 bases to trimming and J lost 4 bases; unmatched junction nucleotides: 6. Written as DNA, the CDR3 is TGTGCCATCACCCGACAGGGGGCGGGCACTGAAGCTTTCTTT. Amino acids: CAITRQGAGTEAFF.

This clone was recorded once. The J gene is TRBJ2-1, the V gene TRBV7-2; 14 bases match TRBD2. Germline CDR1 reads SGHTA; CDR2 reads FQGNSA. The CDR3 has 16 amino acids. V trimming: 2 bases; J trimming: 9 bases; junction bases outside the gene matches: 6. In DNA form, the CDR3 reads TGTGCCAGCAGCTTAACCGGGACTAGCGGGAGTACTGAGCAGTTCTTC. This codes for CASSLTGTSGSTEQFF.

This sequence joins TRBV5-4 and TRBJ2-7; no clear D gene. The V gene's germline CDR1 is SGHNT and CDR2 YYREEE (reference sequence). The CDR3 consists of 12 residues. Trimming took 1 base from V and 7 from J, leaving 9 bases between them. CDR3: CASSLFRMEQYF. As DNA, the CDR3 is TGTGCCAGCAGCTTGTTCAGGATGGAGCAGTACTTC.

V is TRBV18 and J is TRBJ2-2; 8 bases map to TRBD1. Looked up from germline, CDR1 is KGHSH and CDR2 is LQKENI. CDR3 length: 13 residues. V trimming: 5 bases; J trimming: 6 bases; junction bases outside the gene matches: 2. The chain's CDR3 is CASSRTGPGELFF. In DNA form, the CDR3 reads TGTGCCAGCTCAAGGACAGGGCCCGGGGAGCTGTTTTTT.

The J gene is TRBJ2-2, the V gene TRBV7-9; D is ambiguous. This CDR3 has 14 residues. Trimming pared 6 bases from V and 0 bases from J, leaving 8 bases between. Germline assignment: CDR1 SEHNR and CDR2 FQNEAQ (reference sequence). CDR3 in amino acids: CASRGLTNTGELFF. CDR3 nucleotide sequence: TGTGCCAGCAGGGGCTTGACGAACACCGGGGAGCTGTTTTTT.

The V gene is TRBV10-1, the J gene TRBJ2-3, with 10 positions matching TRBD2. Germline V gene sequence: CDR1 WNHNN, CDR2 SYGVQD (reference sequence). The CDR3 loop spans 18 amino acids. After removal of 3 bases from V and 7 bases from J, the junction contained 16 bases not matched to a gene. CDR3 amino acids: CASSEGSGRLGWANTQYF. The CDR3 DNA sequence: TGCGCCAGCAGTGAAGGTAGCGGGAGGTTGGGATGGGCTAATACGCAGTATTTT.

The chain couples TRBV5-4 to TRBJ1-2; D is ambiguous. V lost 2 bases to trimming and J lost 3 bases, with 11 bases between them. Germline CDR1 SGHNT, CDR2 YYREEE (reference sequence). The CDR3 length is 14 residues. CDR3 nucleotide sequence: TGTGCCAGCAGCTTTACGGGTCGGGACTATGGCTACACCTTC. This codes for CASSFTGRDYGYTF.

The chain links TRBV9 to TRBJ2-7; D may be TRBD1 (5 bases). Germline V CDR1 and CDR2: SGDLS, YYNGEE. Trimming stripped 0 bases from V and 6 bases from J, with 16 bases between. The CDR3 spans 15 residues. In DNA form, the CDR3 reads TGTGCCAGCAGCGTAGGCTGGCAGGGTAATGGCGAGCAGTACTTC. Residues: CASSVGWQGNGEQYF.

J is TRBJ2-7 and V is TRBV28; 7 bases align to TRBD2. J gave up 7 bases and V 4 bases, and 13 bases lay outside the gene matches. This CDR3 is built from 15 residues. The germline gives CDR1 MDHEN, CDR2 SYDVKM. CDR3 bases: TGTGCCAGCAGTTCCTATCTTGGCACCGGGAGGGAGCAGTACTTC. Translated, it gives CASSSYLGTGREQYF.

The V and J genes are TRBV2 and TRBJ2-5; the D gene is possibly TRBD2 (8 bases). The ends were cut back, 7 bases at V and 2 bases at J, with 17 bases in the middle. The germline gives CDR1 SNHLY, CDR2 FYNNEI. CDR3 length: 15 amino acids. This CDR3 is CASKGAVAGQETQYF. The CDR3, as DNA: TGTGCCAGCAAGGGGGCTGTAGCGGGACAAGAGACCCAGTACTTC.

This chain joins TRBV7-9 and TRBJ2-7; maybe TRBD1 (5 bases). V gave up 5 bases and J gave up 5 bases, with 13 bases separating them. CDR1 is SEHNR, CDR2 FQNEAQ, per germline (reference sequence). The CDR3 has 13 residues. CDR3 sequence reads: CASSIDRPDEQYF. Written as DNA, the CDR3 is TGTGCCAGCAGCATAGACAGACCCGACGAGCAGTACTTC.

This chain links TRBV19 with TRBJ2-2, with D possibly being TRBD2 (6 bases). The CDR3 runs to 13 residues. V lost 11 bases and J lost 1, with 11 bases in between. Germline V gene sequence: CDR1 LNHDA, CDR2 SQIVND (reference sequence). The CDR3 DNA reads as TGTGCCGCTAGGGACTGGAACACCGGGGAGCTGTTTTTT. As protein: CAARDWNTGELFF.

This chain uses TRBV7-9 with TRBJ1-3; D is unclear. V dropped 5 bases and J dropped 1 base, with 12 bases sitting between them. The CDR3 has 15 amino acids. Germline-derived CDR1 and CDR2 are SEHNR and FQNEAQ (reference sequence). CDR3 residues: CASSPSAGSGNTIYF. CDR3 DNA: TGTGCCAGCAGCCCATCGGCTGGGTCTGGAAACACCATATATTTT. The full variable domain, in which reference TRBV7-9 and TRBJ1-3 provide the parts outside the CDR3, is DTGVSQNPRHKITKRGQNVTFRCDPISEHNRLYWYRQTLGQGPEFLTYFQNEAQLEKSRLLSDRFSAERPKGSFSTLEIQRTEQGDSAMYLCASSPSAGSGNTIYFGEGSWLTVV.

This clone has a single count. CDR3 loop: CASSEYRPQETQYF. The CDR3 coding sequence is TGTGCCAGCAGTGAATATCGGCCCCAAGAGACCCAGTACTTC. The chain combines TRBV25-1 with TRBJ2-5; D uncertain. V lost 0 bases to trimming and J lost 1 base, with 6 bases between them. Germline V lookup: CDR1 MGHDK, CDR2 SYGVNS. The CDR3 extends over 14 amino acids.

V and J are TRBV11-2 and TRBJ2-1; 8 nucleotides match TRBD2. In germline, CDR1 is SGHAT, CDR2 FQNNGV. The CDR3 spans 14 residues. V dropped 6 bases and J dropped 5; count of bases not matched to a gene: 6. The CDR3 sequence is CASRRGGAHNEQFF. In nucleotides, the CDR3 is TGTGCCAGCAGACGGGGGGGAGCCCACAATGAGCAGTTCTTC.